This is a list of T cell receptor beta chains from one sample in a study of PD-1 blockade in classical Hodgkin lymphoma. Clones were read by immunoSEQ multiplex PCR, and TCRdb kept only the in-frame ones, dropping some. The top ten clones hold about 2.4% of a sample with around 25,000 clones, more than 70% of them seen once. This specimen consisted of CD4+ T cells from blood, obtained before the fourth cycle of nivolumab. All receptors derive from a human donor with classical Hodgkin lymphoma. Both conserved end residues are part of each CDR3. D genes are given only for firm matches. Clone sizes are given selectively: once, few, many, or a class where the clone is expanded.

J	V	size	D	CDR3	DNA
TRBJ1-4	TRBV6-6	-	-	CASSSQMGEKLFF	TGTGCCAGCAGCTCACAGATGGGCGAAAAACTGTTTTTT
TRBJ1-5	TRBV6-1	-	-	CASTSGEGNQPQHF	TGTGCCAGCACCTCAGGGGAAGGCAATCAGCCCCAGCATTTT
TRBJ2-1	TRBV6-5	-	TRBD2	CASTRGGNEQFF	TGTGCCAGCACCCGCGGGGGTAATGAGCAGTTCTTC
TRBJ2-7	TRBV11-2	-	TRBD2	CASSFGLAGEQYF	TGTGCCAGCAGCTTTGGACTAGCGGGAGAGCAGTACTTC
TRBJ2-5	TRBV7-7	-	TRBD1	CASGQGAGETQYF	TGTGCTAGCGGCCAGGGGGCAGGGGAGACCCAGTACTTC
TRBJ1-1	TRBV2	few	-	CASSEVAQGEAFF	TGTGCCAGCAGTGAAGTGGCGCAGGGTGAAGCTTTCTTT
TRBJ2-4	TRBV11-2	-	-	CASSLDYQENIQYF	TGTGCCAGCAGCTTAGATTATCAGGAAAACATTCAGTACTTC
TRBJ1-4	TRBV9	-	-	CASSVGAGSTNEKLFF	TGTGCCAGCAGCGTAGGTGCGGGATCAACTAATGAAAAACTGTTTTTT
TRBJ1-3	TRBV28	few	-	CASSARQTLSGNTIYF	TGTGCCAGCAGTGCCCGACAGACACTCTCTGGAAACACCATATATTTT
TRBJ2-7	TRBV4-1	-	TRBD1	CASSPQGAPDNEQYF	TGCGCCAGCAGTCCACAGGGGGCGCCTGACAACGAGCAGTACTTC
TRBJ2-1	TRBV5-5	-	-	CASSLLAFNEQFF	TGTGCCAGCAGCCTGCTTGCCTTCAATGAGCAGTTCTTC
TRBJ2-7	TRBV6-5	-	-	CASSSPYEQYF	TGTGCCAGCAGTTCTCCCTACGAGCAGTACTTC
TRBJ2-5	TRBV7-9	-	TRBD2	CASSPSGAGGAETQYF	TGTGCCAGCAGCCCCAGTGGCGCGGGAGGTGCAGAGACCCAGTACTTC
TRBJ1-1	TRBV27	-	TRBD1	CASSLGQGRLEAFF	TGTGCCAGCAGTTTGGGACAGGGGCGCCTTGAAGCTTTCTTT
TRBJ1-1	TRBV10-3	-	TRBD1	CAISESQRPLTGRTEAFF	TGTGCCATCAGTGAGTCGCAAAGACCACTGACAGGGAGAACTGAAGCTTTCTTT
TRBJ1-4	TRBV15	-	-	CATSRNPGSNEKLFF	TGTGCCACCAGCAGAAATCCAGGGTCGAATGAAAAACTGTTTTTT
TRBJ2-7	TRBV6-1	-	TRBD1	CASSGAGTGSLEQYF	TGTGCCAGCAGTGGCGCCGGGACAGGGTCACTCGAGCAGTACTTC
TRBJ1-6	TRBV7-9	-	-	CASSSTSNSPLHF	TGTGCCAGCAGCTCTACGTCGAATTCACCCCTCCACTTT
TRBJ2-6	TRBV7-2	few	-	CASSLNPAGANVLTF	TGTGCCAGCAGCTTAAATCCGGCTGGGGCCAACGTCCTGACTTTC
TRBJ2-5	TRBV30	-	TRBD2	CAWSRLAVETQYF	TGTGCCTGGAGTCGGCTAGCGGTCGAGACCCAGTACTTC
TRBJ1-2	TRBV30	few	TRBD1	CAWSRDRNALGGYTF	TGTGCCTGGAGCCGGGACAGGAACGCGTTGGGTGGCTACACCTTC
TRBJ2-3	TRBV5-1	-	-	CASSSRASTDTQYF	TGCGCCAGCAGCTCCCGGGCGAGCACAGATACGCAGTATTTT
TRBJ2-5	TRBV5-6	-	-	CASSLAREGQETQYF	TGTGCCAGCAGCTTGGCCCGTGAGGGTCAAGAGACCCAGTACTTC
TRBJ2-2	TRBV15	-	TRBD2	CATSRDWGLGGGNTGELFF	TGTGCCACCAGCAGAGATTGGGGTTTGGGCGGGGGGAACACCGGGGAGCTGTTTTTT
TRBJ2-3	TRBV19	-	TRBD2	CASSPKSSGTWTDTQYF	TGTGCCAGTAGTCCTAAATCTAGCGGGACGTGGACAGATACGCAGTATTTT
TRBJ2-2	TRBV5-4	-	TRBD2	CASSLGGRARTGELFF	TGTGCCAGCAGCTTGGGTGGGAGGGCCCGAACCGGGGAGCTGTTTTTT
TRBJ1-1	TRBV27	-	TRBD1	CASSSPGQGSNTEAFF	TGTGCCAGCAGTTCACCGGGACAGGGGTCGAACACTGAAGCTTTCTTT
TRBJ2-2	TRBV15	few	TRBD2	CATSFQREGGELFF	TGTGCCACCAGCTTCCAGCGGGAGGGCGGGGAGCTGTTTTTT
TRBJ2-3	TRBV5-1	-	-	CASSTQPTDTQYF	TGCGCCAGCAGCACTCAGCCGACAGATACGCAGTATTTT
TRBJ2-1	TRBV2	-	-	CASKSALMEDEQFF	TGTGCCAGCAAGAGCGCCTTAATGGAGGATGAGCAGTTCTTC
TRBJ1-5	TRBV19	-	-	CASSIVFRNQPQHF	TGTGCCAGTAGTATAGTTTTCAGGAATCAGCCCCAGCATTTT
TRBJ2-3	TRBV18	-	-	CASSPAGDTIQSTQYF	TGTGCCAGCTCACCCGCAGGGGACACTATTCAGAGCACGCAGTATTTT
TRBJ1-4	TRBV2	-	TRBD1	CASRRQGRGEKLFF	TGTGCCAGCAGGAGACAGGGACGAGGCGAAAAACTGTTTTTT
TRBJ2-4	TRBV11-2	-	-	CASSNSFSLAKNIQYF	TGTGCCAGCAGCAACAGTTTTTCTCTAGCCAAAAACATTCAGTACTTC
TRBJ2-1	TRBV11-2	-	-	CASSLAQGIYNEQFF	TGTGCCAGCAGCTTAGCCCAGGGGATATACAATGAGCAGTTCTTC
TRBJ2-3	TRBV29-1	-	TRBD2	CSGGGRESDTQYF	TGCAGCGGCGGAGGGCGGGAGTCAGATACGCAGTATTTT
TRBJ1-2	TRBV30	-	-	CAWSPDRIGYTF	TGTGCCTGGAGCCCCGACAGGATCGGCTACACCTTC
TRBJ2-1	TRBV5-1	few	TRBD2	CASRVMTSANEQFF	TGCGCCAGCAGGGTAATGACTAGCGCGAATGAGCAGTTCTTC
TRBJ2-1	TRBV28	-	TRBD2	CASRIPGLAIVNEQFF	TGTGCCAGCCGAATACCGGGACTAGCCATAGTCAATGAGCAGTTCTTC
TRBJ2-4	TRBV28	-	-	CASFAYRVLWYLAKNIQYF	TGTGCCAGCTTTGCCTACAGGGTGCTTTGGTACTTAGCCAAAAACATTCAGTACTTC
TRBJ1-4	TRBV7-9	-	TRBD1	CASSLVVRDRENEKLFF	TGTGCCAGCAGCTTAGTGGTCAGGGACAGGGAGAATGAAAAACTGTTTTTT
TRBJ2-7	TRBV7-2	-	TRBD2	CASSLEAGAFYEQYF	TGTGCCAGCAGCTTAGAAGCGGGAGCCTTCTACGAGCAGTACTTC
TRBJ1-2	TRBV7-9	-	-	CASSFSGRANYGYTF	TGTGCCAGCAGCTTCAGTGGGAGAGCTAACTATGGCTACACCTTC
TRBJ2-6	TRBV7-9	-	-	CASSFRVAGANVLTF	TGTGCCAGCAGTTTCAGGGTTGCTGGGGCCAACGTCCTGACTTTC
TRBJ2-2	TRBV12-5	-	-	CASGLVQATGELFF	TGTGCTAGTGGTTTGGTACAGGCCACCGGGGAGCTGTTTTTT
TRBJ2-3	TRBV6-4	-	-	CASSDKASTDTQYF	TGTGCCAGCAGTGACAAGGCCAGCACAGATACGCAGTATTTT
TRBJ2-5	TRBV19	-	-	CASSETGGGLAQYF	TGTGCCAGTAGTGAGACCGGAGGGGGATTGGCCCAGTACTTC
TRBJ2-2	TRBV18	-	-	CASSPRTDRATGELFF	TGTGCCAGCTCACCACGTACTGACAGAGCGACCGGGGAGCTGTTTTTT
TRBJ1-2	TRBV28	-	-	CASSLSGSSGYTF	TGTGCCAGCAGTTTATCGGGGTCGAGCGGCTACACCTTC
TRBJ1-1	TRBV18	-	-	CASSRQGNTEAFF	TGTGCCAGCTCTCGGCAGGGGAACACTGAAGCTTTCTTT
TRBJ1-1	TRBV4-1	-	-	CASSQERRREAFF	TGCGCCAGCAGTCAAGAGCGGCGGAGGGAAGCTTTCTTT
TRBJ1-5	TRBV4-1	-	TRBD1	CASSLGQANQPQHF	TGCGCCAGCAGCCTCGGACAGGCGAATCAGCCCCAGCATTTT
TRBJ1-1	TRBV29-1	-	-	CSVWRNTEAFF	TGCAGCGTATGGAGGAACACTGAAGCTTTCTTT
TRBJ1-1	TRBV4-2	-	TRBD1	CASSQGQGANTEAFF	TGTGCCAGCAGCCAAGGACAGGGGGCGAACACTGAAGCTTTCTTT
TRBJ2-3	TRBV19	-	-	CASSPGDGTDTQYF	TGTGCCAGTAGTCCTGGGGACGGAACAGATACGCAGTATTTT
TRBJ2-1	TRBV4-2	-	TRBD2	CASSQDPTSGAYNEQFF	TGTGCCAGCAGCCAAGACCCGACTAGCGGAGCCTACAATGAGCAGTTCTTC
TRBJ1-1	TRBV6-1	-	-	CASSARQGTEAFF	TGTGCCAGCAGTGCGAGACAAGGTACTGAAGCTTTCTTT
TRBJ1-2	TRBV7-9	few	TRBD1	CASSLTRDRGDGYTF	TGTGCCAGCAGCTTAACCCGGGACAGGGGGGATGGCTACACCTTC
TRBJ2-7	TRBV28	-	TRBD1	CASSSQGVTVYEQYF	TGTGCCAGCAGTTCACAGGGGGTTACGGTCTACGAGCAGTACTTC
TRBJ2-3	TRBV5-1	-	-	CASSLQYTQYF	TGCGCCAGCAGCTTGCAATATACGCAGTATTTT